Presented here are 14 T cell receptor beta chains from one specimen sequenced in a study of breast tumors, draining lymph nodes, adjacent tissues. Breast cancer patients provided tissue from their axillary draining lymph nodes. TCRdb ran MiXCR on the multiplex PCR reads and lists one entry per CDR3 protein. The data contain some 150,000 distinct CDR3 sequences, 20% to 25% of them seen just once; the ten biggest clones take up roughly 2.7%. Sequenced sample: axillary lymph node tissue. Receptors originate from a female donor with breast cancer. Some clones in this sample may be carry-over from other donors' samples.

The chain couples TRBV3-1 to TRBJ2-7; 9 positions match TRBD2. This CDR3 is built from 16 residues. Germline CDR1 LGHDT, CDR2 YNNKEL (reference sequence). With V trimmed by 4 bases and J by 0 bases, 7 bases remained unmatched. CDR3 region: CASSRLAGGASYEQYF. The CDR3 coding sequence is TGTGCCAGCAGCCGGTTGGCGGGAGGGGCCTCCTACGAGCAGTACTTC.

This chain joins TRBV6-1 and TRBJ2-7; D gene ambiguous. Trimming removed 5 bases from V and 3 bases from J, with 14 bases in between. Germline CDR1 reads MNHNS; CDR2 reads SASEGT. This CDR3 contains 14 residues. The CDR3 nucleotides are TGTGCCAGCAGTACCGCGGAAGATTACTACGAGCAGTACTTC. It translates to CASSTAEDYYEQYF.

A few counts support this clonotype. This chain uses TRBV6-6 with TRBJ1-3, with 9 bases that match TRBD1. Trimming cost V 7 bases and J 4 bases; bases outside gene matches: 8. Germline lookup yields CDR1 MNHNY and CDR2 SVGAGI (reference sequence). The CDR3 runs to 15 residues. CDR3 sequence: CASNNRGLAGNTIYF. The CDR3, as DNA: TGTGCCAGCAACAACAGGGGGCTTGCGGGAAACACCATATATTTT.

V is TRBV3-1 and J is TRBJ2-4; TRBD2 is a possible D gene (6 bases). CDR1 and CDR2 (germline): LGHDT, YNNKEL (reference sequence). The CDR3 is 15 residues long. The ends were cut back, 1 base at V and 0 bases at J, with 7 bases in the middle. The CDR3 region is CASSQAGLAKNIQYF. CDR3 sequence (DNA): TGTGCCAGCAGCCAAGCGGGACTAGCCAAAAACATTCAGTACTTC.

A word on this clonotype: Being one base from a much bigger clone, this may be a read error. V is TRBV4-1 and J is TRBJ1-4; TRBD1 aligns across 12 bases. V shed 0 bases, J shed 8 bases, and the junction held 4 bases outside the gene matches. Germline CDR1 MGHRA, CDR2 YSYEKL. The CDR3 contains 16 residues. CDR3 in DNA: TGCGCCAGCAGCCAAGAAGGGACAGGGGGCGGGGAAAAACTGTTTTTT. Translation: CASSQEGTGGGEKLFF.

Written as DNA, the CDR3 is TGTGCCAGCCGGGCGCGGACAGGGGGTCTGGGACTAGGAGCCTACGAGCAGTACTTC. It is translated as CASRARTGGLGLGAYEQYF. This chain uses TRBV28 with TRBJ2-7, with 10 bases aligning to TRBD1. The V segment lost 8 bases and the J segment 2 bases; nucleotides outside the gene matches: 21. The CDR3 is 19 amino acids. Germline-derived CDR1 and CDR2 are MDHEN and SYDVKM.

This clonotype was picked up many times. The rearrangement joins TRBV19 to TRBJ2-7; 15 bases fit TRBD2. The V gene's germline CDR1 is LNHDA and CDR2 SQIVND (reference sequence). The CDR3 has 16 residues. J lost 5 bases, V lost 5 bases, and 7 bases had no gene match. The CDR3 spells CASSRFGTSGRNEQYF. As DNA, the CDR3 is TGTGCCAGTAGTCGCTTCGGGACTAGCGGGAGGAACGAGCAGTACTTC. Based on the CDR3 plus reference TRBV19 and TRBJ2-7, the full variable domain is DGGITQSPKYLFRKEGQNVTLSCEQNLNHDAMYWYRQDPGQGLRLIYYSQIVNDFQKGDIAEGYSVSREKKESFPLTVTSAQKNPTAFYLCASSRFGTSGRNEQYFGPGTRLTVT.

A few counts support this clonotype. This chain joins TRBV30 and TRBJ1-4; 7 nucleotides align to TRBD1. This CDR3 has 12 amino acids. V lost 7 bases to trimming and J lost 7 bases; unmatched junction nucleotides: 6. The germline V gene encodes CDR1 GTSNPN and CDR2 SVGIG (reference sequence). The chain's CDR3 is CALGPGGEKLFF. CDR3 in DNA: TGTGCCTTGGGTCCAGGGGGTGAAAAACTGTTTTTT.

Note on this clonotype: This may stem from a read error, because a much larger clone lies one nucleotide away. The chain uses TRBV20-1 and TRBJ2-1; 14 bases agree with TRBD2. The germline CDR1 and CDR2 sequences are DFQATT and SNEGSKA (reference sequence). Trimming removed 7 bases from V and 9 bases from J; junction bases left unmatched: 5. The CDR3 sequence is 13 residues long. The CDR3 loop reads CSGRTSGRCEQFF. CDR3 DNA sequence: TGCAGTGGGAGGACTAGCGGGAGGTGTGAGCAGTTCTTC.

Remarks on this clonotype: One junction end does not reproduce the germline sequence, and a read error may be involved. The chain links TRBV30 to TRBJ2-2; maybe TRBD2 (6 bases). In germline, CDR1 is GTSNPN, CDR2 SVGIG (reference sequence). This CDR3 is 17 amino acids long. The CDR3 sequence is CAWSVQRQLLNTGGLFF. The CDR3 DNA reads TGTGCCTGGAGTGTACAGCGACAACTCCTGAACACCGGGGGGCTGTTTTTT.

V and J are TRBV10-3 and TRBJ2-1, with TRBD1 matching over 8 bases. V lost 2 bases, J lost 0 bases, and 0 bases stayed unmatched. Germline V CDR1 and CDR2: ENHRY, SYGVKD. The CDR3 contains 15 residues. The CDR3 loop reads CAISEGQGSYNEQFF. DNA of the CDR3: TGTGCCATCAGTGAGGGACAGGGCTCCTACAATGAGCAGTTCTTC.

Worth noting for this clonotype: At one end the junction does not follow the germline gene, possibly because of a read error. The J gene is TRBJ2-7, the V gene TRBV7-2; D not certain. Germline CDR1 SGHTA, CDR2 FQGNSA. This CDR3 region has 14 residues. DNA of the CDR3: TGTGCCAGTAGCTTAGGTCCGGGTACCTACGAGCAGTACTTC. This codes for CASSLGPGTYEQYF.

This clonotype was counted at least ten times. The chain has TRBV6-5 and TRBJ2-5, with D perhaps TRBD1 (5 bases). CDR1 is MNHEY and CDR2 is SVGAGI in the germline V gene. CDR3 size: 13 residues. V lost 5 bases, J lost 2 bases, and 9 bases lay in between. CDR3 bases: TGTGCCAGCAGTAGACAGCTACAAGAGACCCAGTACTTC. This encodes CASSRQLQETQYF.

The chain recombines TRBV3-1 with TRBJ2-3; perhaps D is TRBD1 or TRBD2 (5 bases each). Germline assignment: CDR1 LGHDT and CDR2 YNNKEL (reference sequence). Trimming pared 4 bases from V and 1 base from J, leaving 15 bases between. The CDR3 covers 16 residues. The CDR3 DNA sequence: TGTGCCAGCAGCCGAACGCTACTAGGGGGCACAGATACGCAGTATTTT. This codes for CASSRTLLGGTDTQYF.